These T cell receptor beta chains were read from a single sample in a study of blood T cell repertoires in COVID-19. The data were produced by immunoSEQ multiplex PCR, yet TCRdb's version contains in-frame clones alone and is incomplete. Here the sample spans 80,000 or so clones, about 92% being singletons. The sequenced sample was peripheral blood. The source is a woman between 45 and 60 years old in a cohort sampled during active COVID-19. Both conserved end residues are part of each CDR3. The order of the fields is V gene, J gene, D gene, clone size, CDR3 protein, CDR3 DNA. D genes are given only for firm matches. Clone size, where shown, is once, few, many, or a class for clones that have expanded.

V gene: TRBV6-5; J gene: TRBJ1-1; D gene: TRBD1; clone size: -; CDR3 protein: CASSYLEGANTEAFF; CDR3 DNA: TGTGCCAGCAGTTACCTAGAGGGGGCGAACACTGAAGCTTTCTTT
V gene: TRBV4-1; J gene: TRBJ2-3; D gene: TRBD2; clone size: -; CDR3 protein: CASSQHTSGRTDTQYF; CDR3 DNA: TGCGCCAGCAGCCAACATACTAGCGGGCGGACAGATACGCAGTATTTT
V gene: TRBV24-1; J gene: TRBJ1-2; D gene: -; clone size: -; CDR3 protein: CATSDGGQSYGYTF; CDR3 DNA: TGTGCCACCAGTGATGGTGGACAGAGCTATGGCTACACCTTC
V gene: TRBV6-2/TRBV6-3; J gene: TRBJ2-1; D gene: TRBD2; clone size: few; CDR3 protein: CASSYLAGKGGNEQFF; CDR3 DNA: TGTGCCAGCAGTTACCTAGCGGGAAAGGGTGGAAATGAGCAGTTCTTC
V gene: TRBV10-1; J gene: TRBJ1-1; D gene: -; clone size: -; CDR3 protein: CASSTDQGPREAFF; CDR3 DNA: TGCGCCAGCAGTACCGACCAGGGGCCTCGTGAAGCTTTCTTT
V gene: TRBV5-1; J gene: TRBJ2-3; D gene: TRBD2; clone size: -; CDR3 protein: CASSMWTSGSSNTQYF; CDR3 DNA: TGCGCCAGCAGCATGTGGACTAGCGGGAGTTCGAATACGCAGTATTTT
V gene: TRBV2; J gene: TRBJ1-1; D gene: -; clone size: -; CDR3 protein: CASSRENTEAFF; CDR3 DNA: TGTGCCAGCAGTAGAGAAAACACTGAAGCTTTCTTT
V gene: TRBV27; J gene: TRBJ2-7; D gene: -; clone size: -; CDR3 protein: CASSPLQGEEGYEQYF; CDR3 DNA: TGTGCCAGCAGTCCACTTCAGGGGGAGGAGGGCTACGAGCAGTACTTC
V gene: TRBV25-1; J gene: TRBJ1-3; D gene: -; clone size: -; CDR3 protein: CASSEIGLGDTIYF; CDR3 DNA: TGTGCCAGCAGTGAAATAGGGCTAGGGGACACCATATATTTT
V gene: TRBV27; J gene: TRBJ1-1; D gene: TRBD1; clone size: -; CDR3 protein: CASSANRGGVITEAFF; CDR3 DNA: TGTGCCAGCAGTGCAAACAGGGGTGGGGTAATCACTGAAGCTTTCTTT
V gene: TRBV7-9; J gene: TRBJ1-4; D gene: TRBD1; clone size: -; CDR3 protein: CASSSRRQGNEKLFF; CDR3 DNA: TGTGCCAGCAGCTCCCGCCGACAGGGCAATGAAAAACTGTTTTTT
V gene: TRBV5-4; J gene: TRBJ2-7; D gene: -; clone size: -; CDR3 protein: CASSLAVGGSSYEQYF; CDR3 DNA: TGTGCCAGCAGCTTGGCAGTTGGCGGCAGCTCCTACGAGCAGTACTTC
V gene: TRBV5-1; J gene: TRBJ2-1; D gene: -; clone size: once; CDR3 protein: CASSLDPQRESNEQFF; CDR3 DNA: TGCGCCAGCAGCTTGGATCCACAACGGGAGAGCAATGAGCAGTTCTTC
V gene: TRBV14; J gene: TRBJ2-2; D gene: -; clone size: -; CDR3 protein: CASRRLPTGELFF; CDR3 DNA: TGTGCCAGCCGGAGACTCCCCACCGGGGAGCTGTTTTTT
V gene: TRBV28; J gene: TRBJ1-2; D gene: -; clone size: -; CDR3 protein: CASSLGQAYGYTF; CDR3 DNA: TGTGCCAGCAGTTTAGGGCAGGCCTATGGCTACACCTTC
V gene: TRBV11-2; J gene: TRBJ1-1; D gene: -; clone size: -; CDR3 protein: CASSLQVDTEAFF; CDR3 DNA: TGTGCCAGCAGCTTACAGGTGGACACTGAAGCTTTCTTT
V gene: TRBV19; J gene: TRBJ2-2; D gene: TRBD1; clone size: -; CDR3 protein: CASRGQGADTGELFF; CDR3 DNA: TGTGCCAGTAGAGGACAGGGGGCAGACACCGGGGAGCTGTTTTTT
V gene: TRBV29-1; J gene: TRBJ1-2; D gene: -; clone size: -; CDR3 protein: CSVVEGQTRCF; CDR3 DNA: TGCAGCGTTGTTGAGGGTCAAACGCGCTGCTTC